Listed here is a single T cell receptor (beta chain). This entry comes from a study of blood T cell repertoires in COVID-19. Overall study: The study drew acute and convalescent COVID-19 samples from the United States, Italy and Spain. T cells, B-cell-depleted T cells, or PBMCs provided the cDNA or gDNA that served as material.

In the study's own analysis: Estimated nucleated cell counts came from reference gene primer amplification. Profiling relied on immunoSEQ multiplex PCR, and the TCRdb table lists in-frame clones only, not all of them. That table furnishes V, J and clone size, whereas the DNA furnished D and trimming. Among 150,000 to 200,000 clones listed, 70% to 85% were seen once. The CDR3 contains 14 residues. Per the germline V gene, CDR1 is KGHSH and CDR2 is LQKENI. The V end lost 3 bases, the J end lost 0 bases, and 9 bases lay between the germline ends. The chain employs TRBV18 and TRBJ2-7; TRBD1 is a possible D gene (6 bases). Sequenced input: peripheral blood. The receptor comes from a woman between 25 and 40 years old with acute or convalescent COVID-19. This chain's CDR3 is CASSPLQGSYEQYF. CDR3 coding DNA: TGTGCCAGCTCACCTCTACAGGGCTCCTACGAGCAGTACTTC.